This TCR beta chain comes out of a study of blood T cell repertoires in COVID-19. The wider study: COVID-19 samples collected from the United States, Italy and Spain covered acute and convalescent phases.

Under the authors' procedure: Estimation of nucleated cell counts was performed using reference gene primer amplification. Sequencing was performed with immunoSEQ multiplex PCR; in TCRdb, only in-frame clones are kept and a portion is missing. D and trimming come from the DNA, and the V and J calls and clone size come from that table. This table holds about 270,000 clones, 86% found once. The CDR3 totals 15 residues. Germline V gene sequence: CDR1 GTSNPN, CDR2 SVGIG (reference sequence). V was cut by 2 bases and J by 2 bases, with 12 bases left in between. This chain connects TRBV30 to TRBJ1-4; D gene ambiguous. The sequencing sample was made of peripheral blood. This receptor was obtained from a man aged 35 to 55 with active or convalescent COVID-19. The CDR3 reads CAWSPLGRTNEKLFF. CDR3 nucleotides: TGTGCCTGGAGTCCCTTAGGGAGGACTAATGAAAAACTGTTTTTT.